Presented here are 6 T cell receptor beta chains from one specimen sequenced in a study of CD8 T cells in ankylosing spondylitis. Which antigens these TCRs recognize remains unknown. Study-wide results and limits: Several highly homologous variants made up a TCR beta motif, and this motif appeared characteristic of ankylosing spondylitis blood.

MiXCR was run by TCRdb on the 5' RACE reads, yielding one entry per CDR3 protein. The repertoire holds fewer than 550,000 distinct CDR3 sequences, with about 5% as singletons. Sample: blood, either unsorted or a sorted T cell fraction (not recorded which). The receptors derive from a male donor with ankylosing spondylitis.

This clonotype was seen only a few times. V is TRBV7-9 and J is TRBJ2-7; D possibly corresponds to TRBD1 (6 bases). Germline V gene sequence: CDR1 SEHNR, CDR2 FQNEAQ (reference sequence). Trimming pared 7 bases from V and 2 bases from J, leaving 12 bases between. The CDR3 sequence is 13 residues long. In DNA form, the CDR3 reads TGTGCCAGCATCCGGACAGTCCCCTACGAGCAGTACTTC. Encoded protein: CASIRTVPYEQYF.

Ten or more counts support this clonotype. The V call is TRBV12-3 or TRBV12-4, the J call TRBJ1-1; D gene ambiguous. Deletions cut 5 bases from V and 0 bases from J, with 13 bases between. This CDR3 spans 15 amino acids. CDR3 DNA sequence: TGTGCCAGCAGTCCCTGGGGATTCATGAACACTGAAGCTTTCTTT. This sequence encodes CASSPWGFMNTEAFF.

This clonotype was seen many times. The V call is TRBV28, the J call TRBJ1-5; the D is unclear. V was cut by 2 bases and J by 5 bases, with 13 bases left in between. The CDR3 runs to 15 residues. Germline V lookup: CDR1 MDHEN, CDR2 SYDVKM. CDR3 sequence: CASSLVSGLYQPQHF. CDR3 DNA sequence: TGTGCCAGCAGTTTAGTGTCAGGCCTGTATCAGCCCCAGCATTTT.

The chain has TRBV6-2 or TRBV6-3 and TRBJ2-1; no definite D call. CDR1 is MNHEY, CDR2 SVGEGT, per germline. The CDR3 is 13 residues long. The V end lost 6 bases, the J end lost 8 bases, and 14 bases lay between the germline ends. DNA for the CDR3: TGTGCCAGCAGGGGTATGGTTGGGGATGAGCAGTTCTTC. This gives the protein CASRGMVGDEQFF.

This clonotype was counted at least ten times. The chain carries TRBV12-3 or TRBV12-4 and TRBJ1-5, with TRBD1 as a possible D gene (5 bases). This CDR3 contains 14 residues. Trimming cost V 7 bases and J 4 bases, with 14 bases left between them. This CDR3 reads CASTSGAANQPQHF. CDR3 sequence (DNA): TGTGCCAGCACCTCTGGGGCCGCTAATCAGCCCCAGCATTTT.

This clonotype appeared many times. The chain has TRBV4-3 and TRBJ1-3, with 7 positions matching TRBD1. The junction had 7 bases not matched to a gene; V was cut back by 1 base and J by 7 bases. CDR1 is LGHNA, CDR2 YSLEER, per germline. CDR3 size: 15 residues. The CDR3 sequence: CASSQGGTAVNTIYF. CDR3 bases: TGCGCCAGCAGCCAAGGGGGGACAGCTGTTAACACCATATATTTT.